A single sample is the source of the 23 T cell receptor beta chains below, sequenced in a study of T-cell memory formation after mild COVID-19. Using its own MiXCR run on the 5' RACE reads, TCRdb lists one record per CDR3 protein. Of under 300,000 distinct CDR3 sequences detected, around 8% appear once; the ten largest clones hold 20% to 25%. Sequenced material: PBMCs or a T cell subset sorted from them (not recorded which). Every receptor here comes from a young man who had mild COVID-19 (a few samples of this study predate the infection). Cell type and time point are not known.

This clonotype has a count of ten or more. This sequence joins TRBV7-3 and TRBJ2-3, with D possibly matching TRBD2 (5 bases). Germline V gene sequence: CDR1 SGHTA, CDR2 FQGTGA. CDR3 size: 12 residues. Trimming removed 6 bases from V and 4 bases from J, with 8 bases in between. The CDR3 here is CASSRGSDTQYF. The CDR3 nucleotides are TGTGCCAGCAGTCGGGGATCAGATACGCAGTATTTT.

This clonotype was counted a few times. The rearrangement links TRBV2 to TRBJ2-5; D is possibly TRBD1 (6 bases). Germline V gene data show CDR1 as SNHLY and CDR2 as FYNNEI. This CDR3 spans 14 amino acids. With 7 bases removed from V and 10 bases from J, the gap between germline ends came to 22 bases. The chain's CDR3 is CASTGRAARGSQYF. In nucleotides, the CDR3 is TGTGCCAGCACTGGGCGAGCGGCCAGGGGTAGCCAGTACTTC.

This clonotype has more than one count but fewer than ten. The chain recombines TRBV6-6 with TRBJ1-2, with no clear D. Trimming stripped 4 bases from V and 0 bases from J, with 21 bases between. Germline assignment: CDR1 MNHNY and CDR2 SVGAGI (reference sequence). The CDR3 loop spans 18 amino acids. CDR3 residues: CASSSRYGGVTTNYGYTF. The CDR3 bases are TGTGCCAGCAGTTCCCGTTATGGCGGAGTGACGACTAACTATGGCTACACCTTC.

This sequence joins TRBV4-2 and TRBJ2-5; TRBD1 is a possible D gene (6 bases). The germline V gene encodes CDR1 LGHNA and CDR2 YNFKEQ. CDR3 length: 15 residues. Deletions cut 0 bases from V and 4 bases from J, with 12 bases between. CDR3 nucleotides: TGTGCCAGCAGCCAAGAGGTTCGAGGGGGAGAGACCCAGTACTTC. Translation: CASSQEVRGGETQYF.

The chain combines TRBV20-1 with TRBJ2-7; no clear D. The germline CDR1 and CDR2 sequences are DFQATT and SNEGSKA (reference sequence). V was trimmed by 0 bases and J by 4 bases, leaving 13 bases between them. The CDR3 sequence is 14 residues long. CDR3 in amino acids: CSARDMVQKYEQYF. The CDR3 DNA reads TGCAGTGCTAGAGATATGGTACAGAAGTACGAGCAGTACTTC.

This clonotype was seen more than once but under ten times. This chain connects TRBV10-3 to TRBJ1-1; D perhaps matches TRBD1 (6 bases). This CDR3 comprises 13 residues. Germline lookup yields CDR1 ENHRY and CDR2 SYGVKD. The V gene lost 8 bases and the J gene lost 3 bases, with 13 bases spanning the gap. This CDR3 is CAIPGVGDTEAFF. As DNA, the CDR3 is TGTGCCATCCCAGGGGTGGGTGACACTGAAGCTTTCTTT.

This clonotype was seen at least ten times. The rearrangement uses TRBV7-2 and TRBJ1-5, with no clear D. This CDR3 is built from 13 residues. Germline V gene sequence: CDR1 SGHTA, CDR2 FQGNSA. Trimming removed 4 bases at V and 3 bases at J, with 7 bases between. CDR3 in DNA: TGTGCCAGCAGCTCGGACTACAATCAGCCCCAGCATTTT. Translated, it gives CASSSDYNQPQHF.

The V gene is TRBV5-6, the J gene TRBJ1-2, with 10 bases identical to TRBD1. CDR1 is SGHDT and CDR2 is YYEEEE in the germline V gene. Trimming took 1 base from V and 5 from J; bases not matched to a gene: 5. The CDR3 length is 15 residues. CDR3 nucleotide sequence: TGTGCCAGCAGCTTGTCGGGACAGGGGAGTTATGGCTACACCTTC. Its translation is CASSLSGQGSYGYTF.

V and J are TRBV12-3 or TRBV12-4 and TRBJ2-7; tentatively, D is TRBD1 (5 bases). The CDR3 has 12 amino acids. The V end lost 5 bases, the J end lost 8 bases, and 13 bases lay between the germline ends. The CDR3 region has the DNA TGTGCCAGCAGTAGGACGCAGGGCAAGCAGTACTTC. Translated: CASSRTQGKQYF.

This clonotype occurred a few times. The genes are TRBV12-3 or TRBV12-4 and TRBJ2-3; D possibly corresponds to TRBD1 (5 bases). The V and J ends lost 1 base and 3 bases respectively, with 8 bases between them. This CDR3 has 14 amino acids. CDR3 region: CASSLVQGTDTQYF. DNA of the CDR3: TGTGCCAGCAGTTTAGTTCAGGGAACAGATACGCAGTATTTT.

This clonotype was observed a few times. The chain combines TRBV4-3 with TRBJ2-2; no clear D. This CDR3 is 19 amino acids long. The germline V gene encodes CDR1 LGHNA and CDR2 YSLEER. Trimming cost V 1 base and J 0 bases, with 18 bases left between them. CDR3 loop: CASSQGARSATTNTGELFF. CDR3 sequence (DNA): TGCGCCAGCAGCCAAGGGGCTCGGTCGGCTACCACGAACACCGGGGAGCTGTTTTTT.

This clonotype was seen a handful of times. The rearrangement links TRBV3-1 to TRBJ1-1; D may be TRBD1 (6 bases). The CDR3 consists of 14 residues. The germline V gene encodes CDR1 LGHDT and CDR2 YNNKEL (reference sequence). Trimming left V 0 bases short and J 6 bases short, with 11 bases between. CDR3 amino acids: CASSQDPGGAEAFF. CDR3 coding DNA: TGTGCCAGCAGCCAAGACCCGGGGGGCGCTGAAGCTTTCTTT.

This clonotype appeared a few times. The chain combines TRBV12-3 or TRBV12-4 with TRBJ2-2; TRBD1 is a possible D gene (7 bases). This CDR3 has 14 amino acids. With 4 bases removed from V and 6 bases from J, the gap between germline ends came to 12 bases. As DNA, the CDR3 is TGTGCCAGCAGTTGGCAGGGGGGTGCCGGGGAGCTGTTTTTT. This encodes CASSWQGGAGELFF.

This clonotype was detected ten times or more. The genes are TRBV9 and TRBJ2-2; 7 bases fit TRBD2. V was pared by 0 bases and J by 11 bases, with 1 base of the junction left unmatched. Germline CDR1 reads SGDLS; CDR2 reads YYNGEE. CDR3 size: 12 residues. The CDR3 protein is CASSVAGGELFF. The DNA for the CDR3 is TGTGCCAGCAGCGTAGCGGGGGGAGAGCTGTTTTTT.

A few counts support this clonotype. This chain links TRBV7-2 with TRBJ1-1, with D maybe TRBD1 (5 bases). Germline V gene sequence: CDR1 SGHTA, CDR2 FQGNSA. Trimming stripped 3 bases from V and 8 bases from J, with 13 bases between. The CDR3 contains 13 residues. The CDR3 region has the DNA TGTGCCAGCAGCTTGCCGCAGGGCCTCGAAGCTTTCTTT. It specifies CASSLPQGLEAFF.

This clonotype was seen a few times. The rearrangement joins TRBV4-1 to TRBJ2-1; 13 bases line up with TRBD2. The length of the CDR3 is 17 residues. Germline loops: CDR1 MGHRA, CDR2 YSYEKL. V shed 4 bases, J shed 1 base, and the junction held 4 bases outside the gene matches. CDR3 DNA: TGCGCCAGCAGCCGGGGACTAGCGGGGCCATCCTACAATGAGCAGTTCTTC. This translates into CASSRGLAGPSYNEQFF.

Only a few counts were recorded for this clonotype. J is TRBJ2-5 and V is TRBV19; TRBD2 matches 10 bases. Germline V lookup: CDR1 LNHDA, CDR2 SQIVND (reference sequence). Trimming took 6 bases from V and 3 from J; bases not matched to a gene: 7. CDR3 size: 15 residues. The CDR3 sequence: CASRERGGLKETQYF. Written as DNA, the CDR3 is TGTGCCAGTAGAGAGCGGGGGGGCCTAAAAGAGACCCAGTACTTC.

This clonotype was seen a few times. The chain is built from TRBV29-1 and TRBJ1-2, with 7 bases matching TRBD1. This CDR3 spans 12 amino acids. V trimming: 6 bases; J trimming: 5 bases; junction bases outside the gene matches: 6. The germline gives CDR1 SQVTM, CDR2 ANQGSEA. CDR3 loop: CSVPGQMYGYTF. The CDR3 region has the DNA TGCAGCGTACCGGGACAGATGTATGGCTACACCTTC.

J is TRBJ2-5 and V is TRBV19; no clear D. Germline CDR1 is LNHDA and CDR2 is SQIVND (reference sequence). V lost 1 base to trimming and J lost 7 bases, with 16 bases between them. The CDR3 is 15 amino acids. CDR3 sequence: CASSIGGHLSGTQYF. CDR3 coding DNA: TGTGCCAGTAGTATAGGAGGCCACCTCTCAGGGACCCAGTACTTC.

On this clonotype: A much larger clone lies a single base off, so this may be a read error. The genes are TRBV5-1 and TRBJ2-1; no clear D gene. The V gene's germline CDR1 is SGHRS and CDR2 YFSETQ. The CDR3 covers 12 residues. The ends were cut back, 1 base at V and 8 bases at J, with 7 bases in the middle. The CDR3 loop is CASSLLVYEQFF. Here the CDR3 DNA reads TGCGCCAGCAGCTTGCTTGTGTATGAGCAGTTCTTC.

This clonotype was counted a few times. V and J are TRBV3-1 and TRBJ2-7; no definite D call. The germline CDR1 and CDR2 sequences are LGHDT and YNNKEL (reference sequence). The CDR3 contains 14 residues. The V end was cut by 0 bases, the J end by 3 bases, with 9 bases between. CDR3 in amino acids: CASSQDGVYYEQYF. For the CDR3, the DNA is TGTGCCAGCAGCCAAGACGGAGTTTACTACGAGCAGTACTTC.

The gene calls are TRBV27 and TRBJ1-3; 7 bases line up with TRBD1. Per the germline V gene, CDR1 is MNHEY and CDR2 is SMNVEV (reference sequence). The CDR3 is 16 amino acids. J gave up 0 bases and V 6 bases, and 8 bases lay outside the gene matches. CDR3 nucleotides: TGTGCCAGCAGCCCAACGACAGGGTCCTCTGGAAACACCATATATTTT. The encoded protein is CASSPTTGSSGNTIYF.

V and J are TRBV5-1 and TRBJ2-7, with 7 bases lining up with TRBD1. CDR1 SGHRS and CDR2 YFSETQ come from the germline V gene. CDR3 length: 15 amino acids. The J segment lost 3 bases and the V segment lost 0 bases, leaving 6 bases of the junction unmatched. Written as DNA, the CDR3 is TGCGCCAGCAGCTTGGCGGCAGGGGGTAACTACGAGCAGTACTTC. Encoded protein: CASSLAAGGNYEQYF.